This T cell receptor beta chain was recorded in a study of OX40 agonist ivuxolimab in advanced cancers. The study in broad terms: Ivuxolimab was an agonistic, fully human IgG2 monoclonal antibody directed against OX40 (CD134), a costimulatory receptor. Intravenous ivuxolimab was administered to patients every 2 weeks at six dose levels: 0.01, 0.1, 0.3, 1.5, 3 and 10 mg/kg. Of the 50 or so patients in dose escalation, some 20 had hepatocellular carcinoma, roughly 15 had melanoma, 9 had renal cell carcinoma and 9 had head and neck cancer. In the dose-escalation cohort, 65% to 85% of patients were male, and the mean age was around 65 years with a range of roughly 20 to 85. Prior anti-PD-1, anti-PD-L1 or anti-CTLA-4 therapy was permitted, and about two fifths of dose-escalation patients had received checkpoint inhibitors. Partial responses were achieved by three dose-escalation patients, of whom one had hepatocellular carcinoma and two had cutaneous melanoma. The purpose of peripheral TCRbeta sequencing was to test whether ivuxolimab changed TCR sequence diversity and led to clonal T-cell expansion. The paper describes the monotherapy dose-escalation part (N of about 47 patients) of the phase I trial of ivuxolimab.

On the study overall, not on this receptor specifically: In the 0.1-3.0 mg/kg groups, partial responders were among the patients with the lowest normalized peripheral clonal expansion, particularly in CD8+ T cells. Antigen specificity was not determined for the clonally expanded peripheral T cells. After ivuxolimab, expanded clones were on average more numerous among CD8+ T cells than among CD4+ T cells. At doses of 0.1 to 3.0 mg/kg, clonal expansion of both CD4+ and CD8+ blood T cells was observed from baseline to week 6. Low levels of normalized T-cell clonal expansion were also seen in some nonresponding patients.

The trial excluded patients who had a history of autoimmune disease or were on systemic immunosuppression. Peripheral blood for TCR sequencing was collected from all dose cohorts at baseline, on cycle 4 day 1, and on cycle 7 day 1. The samples were drawn from a first-in-human, open-label, multicenter phase I dose-escalation trial of ivuxolimab. The trial enrolled adults with locally advanced or metastatic head and neck squamous cell, hepatocellular, melanoma or renal cell carcinoma. Before TCR sequencing, CD4+ T cells and CD8+ T cells from peripheral blood were sorted into separate populations. As encoded in the germline V gene, CDR1 is SNHLY while CDR2 is FYNNEI. CDR3 length: 14 amino acids, cysteine to phenylalanine. The kept DNA is CDR3 alone, 42 bases in frame from the first base. At the junction V is shortened by 8 bases and J by 1 base, with 11 bases in between. In its sample, this clone was seen a few times. Its antigen remains undetermined. It has no much larger one-base neighbor in the sample; base qualities were not kept.

To sequence the TCRbeta CDR3 region, genomic DNA was isolated from the sorted cells. The immunoSEQ Assay was used to sequence the TCRbeta CDR3 regions. Held by TCRdb, this immuneACCESS table contains in-frame sequences only and omits some clones. Under half of the omission traces to an unresolved V gene where checked; the cause of the rest is unknown. The sample includes around 67,000 clones, with 91% observed a single time. The ten biggest clones cover less than 2.5% of the sample. This receptor was identified in an adult with an advanced solid tumor such as melanoma, head and neck, liver or kidney cancer. The chain uses TRBV2 and TRBJ2-2; the D gene is perhaps TRBD2, on 6 matching bases. The sequencing here drew on CD4+ or CD8+ T cells sorted from blood, taken in a trial of the OX40 agonist ivuxolimab. The CDR3 reads as follows: CASVGLMNTGELFF. The DNA sequence reads TGTGCCAGCGTGGGACTGATGAACACCGGGGAGCTGTTTTTT.